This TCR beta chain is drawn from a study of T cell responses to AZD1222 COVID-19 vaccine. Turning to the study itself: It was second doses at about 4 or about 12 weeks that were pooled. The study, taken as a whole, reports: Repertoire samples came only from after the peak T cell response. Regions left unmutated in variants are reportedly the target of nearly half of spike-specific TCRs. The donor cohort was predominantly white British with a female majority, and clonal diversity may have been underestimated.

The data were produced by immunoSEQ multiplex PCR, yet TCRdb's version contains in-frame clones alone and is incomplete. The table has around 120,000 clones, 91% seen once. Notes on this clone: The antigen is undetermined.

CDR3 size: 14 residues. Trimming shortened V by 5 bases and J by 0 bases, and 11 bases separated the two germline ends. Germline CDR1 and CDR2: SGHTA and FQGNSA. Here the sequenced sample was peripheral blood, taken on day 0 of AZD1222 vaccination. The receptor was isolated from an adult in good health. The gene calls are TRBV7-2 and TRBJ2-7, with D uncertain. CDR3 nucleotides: TGTGCCAGCAGCCCACCCGGTCTCTCCTACGAGCAGTACTTC. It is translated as CASSPPGLSYEQYF.